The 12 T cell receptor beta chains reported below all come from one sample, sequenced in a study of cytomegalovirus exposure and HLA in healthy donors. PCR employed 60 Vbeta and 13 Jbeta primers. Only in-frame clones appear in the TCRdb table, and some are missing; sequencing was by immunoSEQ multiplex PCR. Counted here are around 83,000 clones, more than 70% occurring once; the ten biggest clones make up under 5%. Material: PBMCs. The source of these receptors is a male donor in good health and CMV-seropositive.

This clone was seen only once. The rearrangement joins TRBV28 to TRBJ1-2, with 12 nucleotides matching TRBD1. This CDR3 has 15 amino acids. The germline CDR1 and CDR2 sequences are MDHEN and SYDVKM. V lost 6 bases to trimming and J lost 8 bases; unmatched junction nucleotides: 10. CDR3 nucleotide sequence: TGTGCCAGCAGCTCCTCGGGACAGGGGGCGGAGGGCTACACCTTC. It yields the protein CASSSSGQGAEGYTF.

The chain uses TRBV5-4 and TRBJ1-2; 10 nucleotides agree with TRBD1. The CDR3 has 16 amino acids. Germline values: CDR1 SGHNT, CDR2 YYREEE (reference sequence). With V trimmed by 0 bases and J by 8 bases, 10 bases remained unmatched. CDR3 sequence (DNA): TGTGCCAGCAGCTTGGCCACGGGACAGGGGAAAGACGGCTACACCTTC. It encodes CASSLATGQGKDGYTF. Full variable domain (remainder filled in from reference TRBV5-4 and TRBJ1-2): ETGVTQSPTHLIKTRGQQVTLRCSSQSGHNTVSWYQQALGQGPQFIFQYYREEENGRGNFPPRFSGLQFPNYSSELNVNALELDDSALYLCASSLATGQGKDGYTFGSGTRLTVV.

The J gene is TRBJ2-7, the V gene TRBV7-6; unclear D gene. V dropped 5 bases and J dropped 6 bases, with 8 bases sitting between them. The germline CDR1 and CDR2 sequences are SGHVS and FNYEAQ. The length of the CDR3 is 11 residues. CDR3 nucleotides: TGTGCCAGCAGCCCCGGCGGCGAGCAGTACTTC. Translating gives CASSPGGEQYF.

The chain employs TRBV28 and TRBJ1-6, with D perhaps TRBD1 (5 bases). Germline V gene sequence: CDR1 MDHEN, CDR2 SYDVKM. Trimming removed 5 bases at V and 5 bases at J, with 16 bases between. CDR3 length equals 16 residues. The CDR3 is CASSPRGTAHNSPLHF. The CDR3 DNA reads TGTGCCAGCAGTCCCCGGGGGACGGCTCATAATTCACCCCTCCACTTT.

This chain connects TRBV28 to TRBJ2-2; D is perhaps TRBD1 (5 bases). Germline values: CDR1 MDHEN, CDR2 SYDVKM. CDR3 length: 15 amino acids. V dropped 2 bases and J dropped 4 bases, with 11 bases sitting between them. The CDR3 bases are TGTGCCAGCAGTTTAATCAGGGTCAGCACCGGGGAGCTGTTTTTT. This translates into CASSLIRVSTGELFF.

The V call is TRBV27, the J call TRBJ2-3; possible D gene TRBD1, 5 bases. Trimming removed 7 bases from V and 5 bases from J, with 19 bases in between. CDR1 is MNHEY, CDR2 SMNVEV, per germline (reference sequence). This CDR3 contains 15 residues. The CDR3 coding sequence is TGTGCCAGCAATTCGGGCCCACTTAGGGGAGATACGCAGTATTTT. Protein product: CASNSGPLRGDTQYF.

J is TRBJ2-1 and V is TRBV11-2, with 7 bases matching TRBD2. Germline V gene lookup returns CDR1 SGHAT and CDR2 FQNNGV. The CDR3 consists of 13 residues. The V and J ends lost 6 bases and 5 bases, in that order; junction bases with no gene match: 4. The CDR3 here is CASRAGENNEQFF. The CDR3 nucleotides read TGTGCCAGCAGGGCGGGAGAGAACAATGAGCAGTTCTTC.

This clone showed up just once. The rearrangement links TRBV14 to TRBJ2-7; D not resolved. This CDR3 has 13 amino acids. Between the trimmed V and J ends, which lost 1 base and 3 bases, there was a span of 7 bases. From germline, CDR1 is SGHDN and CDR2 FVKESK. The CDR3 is CASSQASYYEQYF. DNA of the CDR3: TGTGCCAGCAGCCAAGCCTCGTACTACGAGCAGTACTTC.

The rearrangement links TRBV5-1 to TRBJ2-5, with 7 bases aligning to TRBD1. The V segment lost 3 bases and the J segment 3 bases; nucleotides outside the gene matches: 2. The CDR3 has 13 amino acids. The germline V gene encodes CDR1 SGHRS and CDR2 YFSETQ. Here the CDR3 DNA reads TGCGCCAGCAGCTACCAGGGGGAAGAGACCCAGTACTTC. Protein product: CASSYQGEETQYF.

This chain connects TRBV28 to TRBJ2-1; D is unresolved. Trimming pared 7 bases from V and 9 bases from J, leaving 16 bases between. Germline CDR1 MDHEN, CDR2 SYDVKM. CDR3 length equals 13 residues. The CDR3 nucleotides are TGTGCCAGCACCTATGTGGGTTCGGGTGAGCAGTTCTTC. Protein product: CASTYVGSGEQFF.

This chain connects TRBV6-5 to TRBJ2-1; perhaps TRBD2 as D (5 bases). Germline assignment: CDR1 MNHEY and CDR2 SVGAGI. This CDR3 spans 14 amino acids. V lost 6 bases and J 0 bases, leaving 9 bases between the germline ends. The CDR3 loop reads CASRTGSSYNEQFF. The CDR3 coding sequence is TGTGCCAGCAGGACGGGGAGCTCCTACAATGAGCAGTTCTTC.

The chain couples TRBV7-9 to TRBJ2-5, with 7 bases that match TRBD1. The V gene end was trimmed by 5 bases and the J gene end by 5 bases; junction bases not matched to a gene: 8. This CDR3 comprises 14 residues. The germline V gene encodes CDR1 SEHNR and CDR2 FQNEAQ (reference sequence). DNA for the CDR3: TGTGCCAGCAGCATGCGACAGGGCGGGGAGACCCAGTACTTC. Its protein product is CASSMRQGGETQYF. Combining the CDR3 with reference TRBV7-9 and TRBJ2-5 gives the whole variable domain DTGVSQNPRHKITKRGQNVTFRCDPISEHNRLYWYRQTLGQGPEFLTYFQNEAQLEKSRLLSDRFSAERPKGSFSTLEIQRTEQGDSAMYLCASSMRQGGETQYFGPGTRLLVL.